The TCR beta chain under discussion was sequenced for a study of technical replicates of blood from several donors. V was shortened by 1 base and J by 5 bases, with 14 bases between the two germline ends. This CDR3 is built from 15 residues. The germline V gene encodes CDR1 KGHSH and CDR2 LQKENI. This clone was seen once. TCRdb's table, derived via immunoSEQ multiplex PCR, lists solely in-frame clones and lacks some. Here the sample spans approximately 73,000 clones, approximately 95% being singletons. The receptor's source is a human donor in good health. Sequenced material: T cells isolated from PBMCs. V gene TRBV18 combines with J gene TRBJ1-2; D not resolved. The CDR3 sequence: CASSPLGSGEYGYTF. The CDR3 bases are TGTGCCAGCTCACCACTAGGCAGCGGGGAATATGGCTACACCTTC.